This T cell receptor beta chain is drawn from a study of blood T cell repertoires in COVID-19. Concerning this clone itself: At the DNA level, this CDR3 is encoded by other sequences in the same sample as well.

Assay used: immunoSEQ multiplex PCR; TCRdb lists only in-frame clones, some missing. Of about 210,000 clones in the sample, 84% were seen once. With 8 bases removed from V and 0 bases from J, the gap between germline ends came to 3 bases. Germline V gene data show CDR1 as SNHLY and CDR2 as FYNNEI. CDR3 size: 11 residues. The specimen was peripheral blood. The TCR was taken from a woman aged 45-65 years with active or convalescent COVID-19. The chain employs TRBV2 and TRBJ2-3; D unresolved. CDR3 DNA: TGTGCCAGCTCTAGCACAGATACGCAGTATTTT. This codes for CASSSTDTQYF.